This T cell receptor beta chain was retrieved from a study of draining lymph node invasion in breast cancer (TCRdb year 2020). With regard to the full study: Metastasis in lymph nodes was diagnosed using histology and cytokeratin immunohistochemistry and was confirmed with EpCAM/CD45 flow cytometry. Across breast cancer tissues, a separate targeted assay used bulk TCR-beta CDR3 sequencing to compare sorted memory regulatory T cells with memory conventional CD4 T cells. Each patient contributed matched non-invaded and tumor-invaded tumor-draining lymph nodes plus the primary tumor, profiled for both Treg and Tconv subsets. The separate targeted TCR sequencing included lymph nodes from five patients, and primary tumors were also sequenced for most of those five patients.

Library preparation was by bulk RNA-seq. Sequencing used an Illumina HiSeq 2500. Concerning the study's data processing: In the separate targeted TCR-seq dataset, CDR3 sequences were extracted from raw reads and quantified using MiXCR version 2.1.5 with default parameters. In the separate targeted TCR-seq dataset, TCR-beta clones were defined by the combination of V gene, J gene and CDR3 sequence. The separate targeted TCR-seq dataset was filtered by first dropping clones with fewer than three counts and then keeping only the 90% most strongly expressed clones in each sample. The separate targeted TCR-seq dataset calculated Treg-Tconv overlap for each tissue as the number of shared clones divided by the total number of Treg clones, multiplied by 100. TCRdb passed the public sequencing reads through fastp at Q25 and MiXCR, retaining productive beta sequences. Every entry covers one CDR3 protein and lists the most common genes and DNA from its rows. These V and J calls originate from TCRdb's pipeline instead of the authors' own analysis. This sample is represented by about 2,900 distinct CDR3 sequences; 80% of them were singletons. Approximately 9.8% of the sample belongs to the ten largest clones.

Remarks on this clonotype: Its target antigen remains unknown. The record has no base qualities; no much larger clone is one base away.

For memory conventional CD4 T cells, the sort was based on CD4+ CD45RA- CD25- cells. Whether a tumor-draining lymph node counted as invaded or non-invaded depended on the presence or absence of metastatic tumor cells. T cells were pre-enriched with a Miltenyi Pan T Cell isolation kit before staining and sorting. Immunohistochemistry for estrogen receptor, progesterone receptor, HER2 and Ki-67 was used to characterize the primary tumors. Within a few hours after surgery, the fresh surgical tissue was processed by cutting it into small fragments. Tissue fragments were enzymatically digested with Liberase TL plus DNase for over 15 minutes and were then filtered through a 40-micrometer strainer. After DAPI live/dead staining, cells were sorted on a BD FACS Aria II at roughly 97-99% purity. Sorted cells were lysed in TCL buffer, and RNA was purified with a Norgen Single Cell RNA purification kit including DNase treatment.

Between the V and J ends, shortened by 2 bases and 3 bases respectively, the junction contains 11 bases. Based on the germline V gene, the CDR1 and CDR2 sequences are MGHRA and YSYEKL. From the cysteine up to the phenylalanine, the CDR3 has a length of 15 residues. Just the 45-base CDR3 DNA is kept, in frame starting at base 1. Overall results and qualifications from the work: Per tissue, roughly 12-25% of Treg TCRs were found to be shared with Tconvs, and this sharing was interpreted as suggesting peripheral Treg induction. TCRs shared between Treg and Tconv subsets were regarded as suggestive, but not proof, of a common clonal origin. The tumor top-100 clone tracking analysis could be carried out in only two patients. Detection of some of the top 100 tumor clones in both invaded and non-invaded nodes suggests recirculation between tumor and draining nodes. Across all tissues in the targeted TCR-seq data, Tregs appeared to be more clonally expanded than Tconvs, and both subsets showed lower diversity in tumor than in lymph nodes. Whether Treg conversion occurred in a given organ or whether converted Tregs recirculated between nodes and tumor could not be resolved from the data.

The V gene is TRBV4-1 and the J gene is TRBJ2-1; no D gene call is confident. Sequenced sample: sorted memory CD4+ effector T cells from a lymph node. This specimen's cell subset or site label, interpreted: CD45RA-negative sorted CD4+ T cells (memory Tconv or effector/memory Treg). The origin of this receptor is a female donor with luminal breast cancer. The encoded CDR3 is CASSQPQRIYNEQFF. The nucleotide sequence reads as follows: TGCGCCAGCAGCCAACCACAGAGGATCTACAATGAGCAGTTCTTC.